Below are 22 T cell receptor beta chains sequenced from a single sample in a study of T-cell memory formation after mild COVID-19. TCRdb itself ran the 5' RACE reads through MiXCR, one entry per CDR3 protein. Of about 350,000 distinct CDR3 sequences in the sample, 20% to 25% were seen once. The specimen was PBMCs or a T cell subset sorted from them (not recorded which). These receptors were collected from a man aged 18 to 30 who had mild COVID-19 (a few samples of this study predate the infection). Cell type and time point are not known.

J is TRBJ1-2 and V is TRBV7-8; tentative D call: TRBD1 (5 bases). CDR3 size: 13 residues. With 3 bases removed from V and 6 bases from J, the gap between germline ends came to 11 bases. Germline V gene data show CDR1 as SGHVS and CDR2 as FQNEAQ. CDR3 coding DNA: TGTGCCAGCAGCTTGGCCAGGGAGAATGGCTACACCTTC. Translating it yields CASSLARENGYTF.

The rearrangement joins TRBV12-3 or TRBV12-4 to TRBJ2-1; possible D gene TRBD1, 6 bases. V lost 5 bases and J 12 bases, leaving 14 bases between the germline ends. The CDR3 has 12 residues. In DNA form, the CDR3 reads TGTGCCAGCAGTAGTACCGGGACACTGCAGTTCTTC. Translating gives CASSSTGTLQFF.

The chain carries TRBV4-3 and TRBJ1-2; 9 nucleotides align to TRBD1. Germline V gives CDR1 LGHNA, CDR2 YSLEER. J was trimmed by 3 bases and V by 3 bases; bases with no gene match: 8. This CDR3 has 16 amino acids. This chain's CDR3 is CASSHETGGIDYGYTF. The CDR3 DNA is TGCGCCAGCAGCCACGAGACAGGGGGGATAGACTATGGCTACACCTTC.

The gene calls are TRBV5-1 and TRBJ1-2; D gene ambiguous. The CDR3 consists of 16 residues. CDR1 and CDR2 from the germline V gene are SGHRS and YFSETQ. Trimming removed 0 bases from V and 2 bases from J, with 14 bases in between. The CDR3 bases are TGCGCCAGCAGCTTGGGACTCCAGAGGCTGAACTATGGCTACACCTTC. Encoded protein: CASSLGLQRLNYGYTF. The full variable domain, rest sourced from reference TRBV5-1 and TRBJ1-2, is KAGVTQTPRYLIKTRGQQVTLSCSPISGHRSVSWYQQTPGQGLQFLFEYFSETQRNKGNFPGRFSGRQFSNSRSEMNVSTLELGDSALYLCASSLGLQRLNYGYTFGSGTRLTVV.

The J gene is TRBJ1-4, the V gene TRBV7-2, with D possibly being TRBD1 (6 bases). CDR1 and CDR2 from the germline V gene are SGHTA and FQGNSA. Trimming shortened V by 6 bases and J by 3 bases, and 11 bases separated the two germline ends. This CDR3 is 14 amino acids long. The CDR3 spells CASSMDRANEKLFF. Here the CDR3 DNA reads TGTGCCAGCAGTATGGACAGAGCTAATGAAAAACTGTTTTTT.

Details on this clonotype: A much more abundant neighbour one base away suggests this may be a read error. The chain couples TRBV28 to TRBJ1-2; D is unresolved. Between the trimmed V and J ends, which lost 2 bases and 3 bases, there was a span of 4 bases. The CDR3 extends over 12 amino acids. Germline CDR1 and CDR2: MDHEN and SYDVKM. For the CDR3, the DNA is TGTGCCAGCAGTTTAGCGGACTATGGCTACACCTTC. Its translation: CASSLADYGYTF.

The chain has TRBV9 and TRBJ1-3, with a weak D call TRBD1 (5 bases). The germline V gene has CDR1 SGDLS and CDR2 YYNGEE. V was trimmed by 3 bases and J by 3 bases, leaving 13 bases between them. This CDR3 is 15 amino acids long. The CDR3 protein is CASSGPGTSGNTIYF. Here the CDR3 DNA reads TGTGCCAGCAGCGGGCCCGGGACGAGTGGAAACACCATATATTTT.

This clonotype was detected a few times. V and J are TRBV5-6 and TRBJ2-3, with D possibly matching TRBD1 (5 bases). Germline-derived CDR1 and CDR2 are SGHDT and YYEEEE. This CDR3 contains 14 residues. The germline V and J ends were trimmed by 1 base and 4 bases, with 10 bases remaining between them. CDR3 region: CASSLSRAADTQYF. CDR3 nucleotides: TGTGCCAGCAGCTTGTCCAGGGCGGCAGATACGCAGTATTTT.

The chain carries TRBV4-3 and TRBJ1-4; D is unclear. Germline V lookup: CDR1 LGHNA, CDR2 YSLEER. V dropped 5 bases and J dropped 0 bases, with 10 bases sitting between them. This CDR3 spans 15 amino acids. The chain's CDR3 is CASSSRAATNEKLFF. In DNA form, the CDR3 reads TGCGCCAGCAGCTCCCGGGCAGCAACTAATGAAAAACTGTTTTTT.

This clonotype was counted a few times. V gene TRBV4-3 combines with J gene TRBJ2-7; D is possibly TRBD1 or TRBD2 (6 bases each). Trimming stripped 0 bases from V and 7 bases from J, with 13 bases between. Germline loops: CDR1 LGHNA, CDR2 YSLEER. This CDR3 comprises 14 residues. CDR3 sequence (DNA): TGCGCCAGCAGCCAAGAAGGGGGGCGGTGGGAGCAGTACGTC. Amino acids: CASSQEGGRWEQYV.

This clonotype was seen ten or more times. This chain's CDR3 is CASSKTSGSYNEQFF. The CDR3, as DNA: TGTGCCAGTAGTAAGACTAGCGGCTCCTACAATGAGCAGTTCTTC. This chain connects TRBV19 to TRBJ2-1, with 9 bases fitting TRBD2. There are 15 residues in the CDR3. Germline CDR1 reads LNHDA; CDR2 reads SQIVND (reference sequence). J was trimmed by 0 bases and V by 4 bases; bases with no gene match: 1.

This clonotype has a count of ten or more. The V call is TRBV7-6, the J call TRBJ2-3; 7 bases map to TRBD1. V lost 6 bases, J lost 12 bases, and 9 bases stayed unmatched. The CDR3 totals 12 residues. In germline, CDR1 is SGHVS, CDR2 FNYEAQ. The CDR3 protein is CASSSPTGPQYF. The CDR3 DNA is TGTGCCAGCAGTTCCCCGACAGGGCCCCAGTATTTT.

This clonotype was found many times. CDR3 sequence reads: CASSSTSGAGYEQFF. As DNA, the CDR3 is TGCGCCAGCAGCTCAACTTCAGGGGCAGGGTATGAGCAGTTCTTC. V usage is TRBV5-1 and J usage is TRBJ2-1, with D possibly TRBD1 on 6 matching bases. Trimming pared 3 bases from V and 8 bases from J, leaving 18 bases between. The germline V gene has CDR1 SGHRS and CDR2 YFSETQ. The CDR3 consists of 15 residues.

This clonotype showed up just a few times. The rearrangement joins TRBV7-2 to TRBJ2-1, with 14 bases fitting TRBD2. The CDR3 extends over 15 amino acids. Trimming at V came to 5 bases and at J to 6 bases, leaving 3 bases not matched to a gene. Germline CDR1 is SGHTA and CDR2 is FQGNSA. As DNA, the CDR3 is TGTGCCAGCAGCAGACTAGCGGGGGGGGTCAATGAGCAGTTCTTC. Translation gives CASSRLAGGVNEQFF.

The sample holds many counts of this clonotype. The chain is built from TRBV4-2 and TRBJ2-2, with D perhaps matching TRBD2 (7 bases). V was trimmed by 4 bases and J by 4 bases, leaving 16 bases between them. The CDR3 has 16 amino acids. Germline V gives CDR1 LGHNA, CDR2 YNFKEQ. The CDR3 sequence is CASSPKGGALTGELFF. The CDR3 DNA reads as TGTGCCAGCAGCCCTAAGGGGGGGGCCCTCACCGGGGAGCTGTTTTTT.

This clonotype appeared many times. This sequence joins TRBV5-1 and TRBJ1-1; D gene uncertain. Trimming removed 2 bases at V and 1 base at J, with 15 bases between. Germline V CDR1 and CDR2: SGHRS, YFSETQ. CDR3 length: 16 residues. The chain's CDR3 is CASSFEARVRNTEAFF. The CDR3 DNA sequence: TGCGCCAGCAGCTTCGAAGCTCGCGTGAGGAACACTGAAGCTTTCTTT.

A few counts support this clonotype. This chain uses TRBV28 with TRBJ1-2; D unclear. Per germline, CDR1 MDHEN and CDR2 SYDVKM. V lost 3 bases to trimming and J lost 6 bases, with 8 bases between them. There are 12 residues in the CDR3. CDR3 coding DNA: TGTGCCAGCAGTTTCCGACCCGATGGCTACACCTTC. Protein: CASSFRPDGYTF.

This chain links TRBV7-2 with TRBJ2-7; TRBD1 matches 7 bases. CDR3 length equals 14 residues. Germline assignment: CDR1 SGHTA and CDR2 FQGNSA. The V and J ends lost 5 bases and 3 bases, in that order; junction bases with no gene match: 7. CDR3 sequence: CASSIGDRDYEQYV. The DNA for the CDR3 is TGTGCCAGCAGCATAGGCGACAGGGACTACGAGCAGTACGTC.

The chain employs TRBV4-1 and TRBJ2-3, with D hard to call. V lost 0 bases, J lost 0 bases, and 10 bases lay in between. This CDR3 is 16 amino acids long. The germline gives CDR1 MGHRA, CDR2 YSYEKL. The CDR3 loop reads CASSQDSHPSTDTQYF. The CDR3 DNA follows: TGCGCCAGCAGCCAAGATAGCCACCCGAGCACAGATACGCAGTATTTT.

The chain combines TRBV7-9 with TRBJ1-1; D possibly corresponds to TRBD1 (5 bases). The CDR3 contains 14 residues. The germline V and J ends were trimmed by 5 bases and 1 base, with 11 bases remaining between them. Germline loops: CDR1 SEHNR, CDR2 FQNEAQ (reference sequence). As DNA, the CDR3 is TGTGCCAGCAGCCAAAATCAGGGGAACACTGAAGCTTTCTTT. It translates to CASSQNQGNTEAFF.

This clonotype has just a few counts. V gene TRBV15 combines with J gene TRBJ2-1, with D possibly being TRBD2 (6 bases). Trimming took off 0 bases at V and 4 bases at J, with 13 bases between the two ends. CDR1 is LNHNV, CDR2 YYDKDF, per germline (reference sequence). The CDR3 runs 16 residues. CDR3 nucleotides: TGTGCCACCAGCAGAGATTCGGGACGGGAGTACAATGAGCAGTTCTTC. This sequence encodes CATSRDSGREYNEQFF.

This clonotype was counted between two and nine times. The V gene is TRBV5-1, the J gene TRBJ1-5, with D possibly matching TRBD1 (6 bases). Germline V CDR1 and CDR2: SGHRS, YFSETQ. The CDR3 has 15 amino acids. Trimming shortened V by 1 base and J by 4 bases, and 12 bases separated the two germline ends. The CDR3 DNA follows: TGCGCCAGCAGCTTGACCCTGGACAGTAATCAGCCCCAGCATTTT. It is translated as CASSLTLDSNQPQHF.